This T cell receptor beta chain was captured by sequencing in a study of human T cells and chemical hapten exposure. Study information: All through the approximately 24-week study, the scalp of each patient received diphenylcyclopropenone doses weekly.

The study's findings and limits: Among TCRs, those above 1 in 1000 frequency were unaffected by DPC sensitization. As patch test score rose, PT1 expanded TCR counts tended to rise as well.

Comment on this clonotype: The antigen is unknown.

TCRdb reprocessed the RACE reads with MiXCR, giving one entry per CDR3 protein. The sample has more than 300,000 distinct CDR3 sequences, 5.5% seen once. As for time point: pre-sensitization, week 0. Treatment defined: therapeutic diphenylcyclopropenone sensitization with weekly scalp DPC. Those who donated were patients with alopecia, 18 to 70 years of age, and suitable for DPC. The V gene lost 6 bases and the J gene lost 4 bases, with 14 bases spanning the gap. The CDR3 is 14 residues long. The origin of this receptor is a woman aged 18-29 years with alopecia areata. Some clones in this sample may be carry-over from other donors' samples. The chain combines TRBV12-3 or TRBV12-4 with TRBJ2-3; D may be TRBD2 (5 bases). The sequences come from whole blood, collected in connection with sensitization to the hapten diphenylcyclopropenone (DPC). In nucleotides, the CDR3 is TGTGCCAGCAGCCCGGGGTACGGATCAGATACGCAGTATTTT. Residues: CASSPGYGSDTQYF.